The 26 T cell receptor beta chains given below trace back to one sample, sequenced in a study of T cell changes during pregnancy in multiple sclerosis. Assay: immunoSEQ multiplex PCR; the TCRdb copy retains only in-frame clones and omits some. In the table there are about 93,000 clones, 85% to 95% of which are singletons. The sequences come from peripheral blood, collected after pregnancy. The origin of the receptors is a female donor with multiple sclerosis, enrolled in a pregnancy study.

V is TRBV9 and J is TRBJ2-5; D uncertain. CDR1 is SGDLS, CDR2 YYNGEE, per germline. Trimming pared 4 bases from V and 1 base from J, leaving 8 bases between. The CDR3 runs 13 residues. As DNA, the CDR3 is TGTGCCAGCAGCCCGAGGCCCCAAGAGACCCAGTACTTC. Translation gives CASSPRPQETQYF.

The chain combines TRBV6-4 with TRBJ2-2; D ambiguous. Germline loops: CDR1 MRHNA, CDR2 SNTAGT. This CDR3 has 13 residues. Trimming removed 0 bases from V and 4 bases from J, with 3 bases in between. CDR3 region: CASSDSSTGELFF. The CDR3 region has the DNA TGTGCCAGCAGTGACTCTAGCACCGGGGAGCTGTTTTTT.

The CDR3 nucleotides read TGTGCCAGCAGCGCGGGACAGGGGAGCACTGAAGCTTTCTTT. Amino acid sequence: CASSAGQGSTEAFF. The chain uses TRBV9 and TRBJ1-1, with 10 nucleotides matching TRBD1. V shed 3 bases and J 4 bases; nucleotides not matched to a gene: 3. CDR1 is SGDLS and CDR2 is YYNGEE in the germline V gene. The CDR3 is made up of 14 amino acids.

This clone was counted a few times. The gene calls are TRBV2 and TRBJ1-1; no clear D gene. The V end lost 7 bases, the J end lost 4 bases, and 13 bases lay between the germline ends. This CDR3 is built from 13 residues. In germline, CDR1 is SNHLY, CDR2 FYNNEI. The CDR3 protein is CASIPGWATEAFF. The CDR3 bases are TGTGCCAGCATTCCGGGGTGGGCCACTGAAGCTTTCTTT. The whole variable domain, remainder taken from reference TRBV2 and TRBJ1-1, is EPEVTQTPSHQVTQMGQEVILRCVPISNHLYFYWYRQILGQKVEFLVSFYNNEISEKSEIFDDQFSVERPDGSNFTLKIRSTKLEDSAMYFCASIPGWATEAFFGQGTRLTVV.

This chain uses TRBV5-6 with TRBJ1-1; TRBD1 matches at 10 bases. The length of the CDR3 is 18 residues. Germline CDR1 SGHDT, CDR2 YYEEEE. The ends lost 0 bases at V and 4 bases at J; junction bases unmatched: 12. CDR3 DNA sequence: TGTGCCAGCAGCTTGGCTAGCGGGGACAGGGGCCGTGGCACTGAAGCTTTCTTT. Its translation: CASSLASGDRGRGTEAFF.

This rearrangement joins TRBV19 to TRBJ1-1, with 7 bases lining up with TRBD1. Germline V gene data show CDR1 as LNHDA and CDR2 as SQIVND (reference sequence). CDR3 length equals 14 residues. The V segment lost 2 bases and the J segment 4 bases; nucleotides outside the gene matches: 4. The DNA of the CDR3 is TGTGCCAGTAGTATACAGGGGGTCGGCACTGAAGCTTTCTTT. Its translation: CASSIQGVGTEAFF.

The chain couples TRBV27 to TRBJ2-1; TRBD2 aligns across 8 bases. Germline CDR1 MNHEY, CDR2 SMNVEV (reference sequence). The CDR3 extends over 15 amino acids. With 3 bases clipped from V and 4 bases from J, the junction kept 5 bases outside the gene matches. CDR3 DNA sequence: TGTGCCAGCAGTTTGGGAAGCGGGGGTTACAATGAGCAGTTCTTC. Protein: CASSLGSGGYNEQFF.

The chain recombines TRBV7-9 with TRBJ2-2, with 8 bases fitting TRBD1. Germline V lookup: CDR1 SEHNR, CDR2 FQNEAQ (reference sequence). The CDR3 runs to 15 residues. The junction had 4 bases not matched to a gene; V was cut back by 3 bases and J by 4 bases. CDR3 amino acids: CASSFSDRGTGELFF. CDR3 DNA: TGTGCCAGCAGCTTTTCCGACAGGGGCACCGGGGAGCTGTTTTTT.

V gene TRBV28 combines with J gene TRBJ2-7; D may be TRBD1 (6 bases). Trimming left V 7 bases short and J 3 bases short, with 19 bases between. This CDR3 spans 15 amino acids. From germline, CDR1 is MDHEN and CDR2 SYDVKM. CDR3 coding DNA: TGTGCCAGCACCTTAGGGGGACGGAACAACTACGAGCAGTACTTC. Amino acid sequence: CASTLGGRNNYEQYF.

The V call is TRBV6-6, the J call TRBJ2-3, with D unresolved. V lost 2 bases and J 5 bases, leaving 8 bases between the germline ends. This CDR3 is built from 13 residues. Germline CDR1 MNHNY, CDR2 SVGAGI (reference sequence). CDR3: CASSYTALDTQYF. In DNA form, the CDR3 reads TGTGCCAGCAGTTACACAGCTCTAGATACGCAGTATTTT.

The rearrangement uses TRBV29-1 and TRBJ2-7, with TRBD1 matching over 7 bases. V was clipped by 7 bases and J by 5 bases; unmatched bases: 11. Germline-derived CDR1 and CDR2 are SQVTM and ANQGSEA. The CDR3 covers 13 residues. The CDR3 region has the DNA TGCAGCGGAACTACAGGGGAAAATCACGAGCAGTACTTC. It specifies CSGTTGENHEQYF.

This CDR3 is CASSFLTRDTEAFF. CDR3 bases: TGTGCCAGCAGCTTTCTCACGAGGGACACTGAAGCTTTCTTT. This rearrangement joins TRBV5-6 to TRBJ1-1; D gene ambiguous. In germline, CDR1 is SGHDT, CDR2 YYEEEE. The CDR3 has 14 amino acids. V shed 2 bases and J shed 3 bases, with 11 bases lying between them.

The genes are TRBV5-6 and TRBJ2-5, with D perhaps matching TRBD1 (5 bases). This CDR3 comprises 13 residues. Germline V lookup: CDR1 SGHDT, CDR2 YYEEEE. Trimming stripped 0 bases from V and 7 bases from J, with 10 bases between. The CDR3 region is CASSLDRSGTQYF. The CDR3 DNA reads as TGTGCCAGCAGCTTGGACAGGTCCGGGACCCAGTACTTC.

This chain uses TRBV6-6 with TRBJ2-3; 11 nucleotides agree with TRBD2. Germline CDR1 reads MNHNY; CDR2 reads SVGAGI (reference sequence). V lost 5 bases and J lost 7; bases outside the gene matches: 8. The CDR3 is 15 residues long. Here the CDR3 DNA reads TGTGCCAGCAGTATCCTAGCGGGGGGTAGGAATACGCAGTATTTT. Amino acids: CASSILAGGRNTQYF.

In its sample, this clone ranks as medium-sized. The chain recombines TRBV6-5 with TRBJ1-2; D ambiguous. The CDR3 contains 13 residues. Trimming stripped 5 bases from V and 6 bases from J, with 13 bases between. Germline V CDR1 and CDR2: MNHEY, SVGAGI. This chain's CDR3 is CASSPSPSDGYTF. The CDR3 nucleotides are TGTGCCAGCAGTCCCTCCCCTTCGGATGGCTACACCTTC.

This chain uses TRBV19 with TRBJ2-1, with a weak D call TRBD1 (6 bases). Per germline, CDR1 LNHDA and CDR2 SQIVND (reference sequence). The CDR3 is 15 amino acids. Deletions cut 3 bases from V and 0 bases from J, with 9 bases between. Written as DNA, the CDR3 is TGTGCCAGTAGTATTGCCAGGGGCTCCTACAATGAGCAGTTCTTC. Translation gives CASSIARGSYNEQFF.

CDR3 in DNA: TGTGCCTGGACAGGAGAGGGGACCCAGTACTTC. This encodes CAWTGEGTQYF. The chain joins TRBV30 to TRBJ2-5; weak D call: TRBD2 (5 bases). The germline gives CDR1 GTSNPN, CDR2 SVGIG (reference sequence). Trimming stripped 4 bases from V and 7 bases from J, with 10 bases between. The CDR3 length is 11 residues.

The chain carries TRBV30 and TRBJ1-4; 7 bases map to TRBD1. The germline gives CDR1 GTSNPN, CDR2 SVGIG (reference sequence). The CDR3 consists of 16 residues. The V and J ends lost 1 base and 6 bases, in that order; junction bases with no gene match: 11. The CDR3 DNA reads TGTGCCTGGAGTGCAATCGACAGGGCTCTCCATGAAAAACTGTTTTTT. Translating gives CAWSAIDRALHEKLFF.

The genes are TRBV5-1 and TRBJ2-3; 7 positions match TRBD2. The V segment lost 4 bases and the J segment 5 bases; nucleotides outside the gene matches: 13. The CDR3 is made up of 16 amino acids. Per the germline V gene, CDR1 is SGHRS and CDR2 is YFSETQ. In nucleotides, the CDR3 is TGCGCCAGCAGCAGGAATCGACTAGCAGCCCGAGATACGCAGTATTTT. Amino acid sequence: CASSRNRLAARDTQYF. The variable domain in full, completed from reference TRBV5-1 and TRBJ2-3, reads KAGVTQTPRYLIKTRGQQVTLSCSPISGHRSVSWYQQTPGQGLQFLFEYFSETQRNKGNFPGRFSGRQFSNSRSEMNVSTLELGDSALYLCASSRNRLAARDTQYFGPGTRLTVL.

This chain joins TRBV29-1 and TRBJ1-1, with D unclear. The germline V and J ends were trimmed by 6 bases and 0 bases, with 11 bases remaining between them. The CDR3 extends over 13 amino acids. In germline, CDR1 is SQVTM, CDR2 ANQGSEA. The CDR3 DNA sequence: TGCAGCGTAGTTAAACAAGTGAACACTGAAGCTTTCTTT. Translation: CSVVKQVNTEAFF.

The chain uses TRBV6-6 and TRBJ2-2; D unresolved. V dropped 9 bases and J dropped 1 base, with 9 bases sitting between them. From germline, CDR1 is MNHNY and CDR2 SVGAGI (reference sequence). This CDR3 has 13 amino acids. Here the CDR3 reads CARPTWNTGELFF. CDR3 DNA: TGTGCCAGACCAACTTGGAACACCGGGGAGCTGTTTTTT.

This chain uses TRBV5-6 with TRBJ2-5; 7 bases agree with TRBD2. The CDR3 extends over 19 amino acids. Trimming cost V 0 bases and J 5 bases; bases outside gene matches: 19. Germline V CDR1 and CDR2: SGHDT, YYEEEE. The CDR3 DNA reads as TGTGCCAGCAGCTTGGAAACGGGACTACCCTCGACCCTGGGGGAGACCCAGTACTTC. It specifies CASSLETGLPSTLGETQYF.

The table lists this clone with a count of one. The chain uses TRBV5-5 and TRBJ1-2, with 8 bases lining up with TRBD1. The germline gives CDR1 SGHKS, CDR2 YYEKEE (reference sequence). The CDR3 consists of 15 residues. V was pared by 4 bases and J by 4 bases, with 9 bases of the junction left unmatched. The CDR3 region is CASSMTGELVYGYTF. The CDR3 coding sequence is TGTGCCAGCAGCATGACAGGGGAATTGGTCTATGGCTACACCTTC.

The chain carries TRBV6-1 and TRBJ2-7; TRBD1 agrees at 8 bases. From germline, CDR1 is MNHNS and CDR2 SASEGT. The CDR3 is 15 amino acids. With 0 bases clipped from V and 2 bases from J, the junction kept 3 bases outside the gene matches. This CDR3 is CASSEARDRTYEQYF. CDR3 DNA sequence: TGTGCCAGCAGTGAAGCGCGGGACAGGACCTACGAGCAGTACTTC.

V and J are TRBV30 and TRBJ2-3, with TRBD2 matching 12 bases. After removal of 4 bases from V and 7 bases from J, the junction contained 6 bases not matched to a gene. This CDR3 is built from 14 residues. CDR1 is GTSNPN, CDR2 SVGIG, per germline (reference sequence). The CDR3 here is CAWKLGLAGYTQYF. The CDR3 nucleotides read TGTGCCTGGAAGTTAGGACTAGCGGGATATACGCAGTATTTT.

This CDR3 reads CASSVARRGTDTQYF. CDR3 DNA sequence: TGTGCCAGCAGCGTAGCTCGGCGGGGCACAGATACGCAGTATTTT. The chain uses TRBV9 and TRBJ2-3, with TRBD2 as a possible D gene (5 bases). Between the trimmed V and J ends, which lost 0 bases and 1 base, there was a span of 9 bases. The germline gives CDR1 SGDLS, CDR2 YYNGEE. The CDR3 has 15 amino acids.